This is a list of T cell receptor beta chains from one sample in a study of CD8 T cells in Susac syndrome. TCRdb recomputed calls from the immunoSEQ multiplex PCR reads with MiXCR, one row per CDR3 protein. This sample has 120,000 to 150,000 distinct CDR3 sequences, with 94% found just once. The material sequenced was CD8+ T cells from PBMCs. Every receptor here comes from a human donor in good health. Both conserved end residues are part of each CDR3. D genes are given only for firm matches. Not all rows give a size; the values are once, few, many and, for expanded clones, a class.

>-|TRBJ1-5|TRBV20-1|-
CSARRGFDQPQHF
TGCAGTGCTAGAAGAGGGTTCGATCAGCCCCAGCATTTT
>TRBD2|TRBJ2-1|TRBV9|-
CASSPIAGGGNEQFF
TGTGCCAGCAGCCCTATAGCGGGGGGAGGAAATGAGCAGTTCTTC
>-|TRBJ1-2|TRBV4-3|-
CASSQGHPGPYGYTF
TGCGCCAGCAGCCAAGGGCACCCGGGGCCCTATGGCTACACCTTC
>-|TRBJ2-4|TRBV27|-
CASTMGNIQYF
TGTGCCAGCACCATGGGGAACATTCAGTACTTC
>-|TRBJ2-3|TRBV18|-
CASSLYGADDTQYF
TGTGCCAGCTCACTGTACGGAGCGGATGATACGCAGTATTTT
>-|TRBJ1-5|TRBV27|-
CASSYAATNQPQHF
TGTGCCAGCAGTTACGCAGCGACAAATCAGCCCCAGCATTTT
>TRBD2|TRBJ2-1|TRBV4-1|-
CASSQDLAGVGFF
TGCGCCAGCAGCCAAGATCTGGCGGGAGTTGGGTTCTTC
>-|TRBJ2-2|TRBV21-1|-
CASSAGGSETGELFF
TGTGCCAGCAGCGCAGGGGGTTCGGAGACCGGGGAGCTGTTTTTT
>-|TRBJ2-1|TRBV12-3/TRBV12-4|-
CASLLGGNEQFF
TGTGCCAGCCTCCTGGGGGGAAATGAGCAGTTCTTC
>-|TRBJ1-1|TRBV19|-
CASRLGTEAFF
TGTGCCAGTAGATTAGGTACTGAAGCTTTCTTT
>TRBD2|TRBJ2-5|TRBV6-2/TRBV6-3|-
CASRASGEETQYF
TGTGCCAGCAGGGCTAGCGGGGAAGAGACCCAGTACTTC
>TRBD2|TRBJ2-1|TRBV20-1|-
CSARTSGSIEQFF
TGCAGTGCAAGGACTAGCGGGAGTATTGAGCAGTTCTTC
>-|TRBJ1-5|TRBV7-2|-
CASSLGSSLSNQPQHF
TGTGCCAGCAGCTTAGGTTCTTCACTCAGCAATCAGCCCCAGCATTTT
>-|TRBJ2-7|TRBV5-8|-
CASSAGIEVYEQYF
TGTGCCAGCAGCGCGGGGATCGAGGTGTACGAGCAGTACTTC
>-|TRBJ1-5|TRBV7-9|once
CASSHNSVSNQPQHF
TGTGCCAGCAGCCATAACAGCGTAAGCAATCAGCCCCAGCATTTT
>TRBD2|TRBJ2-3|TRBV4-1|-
CASSHSGLAGGADTQYF
TGCGCCAGCAGCCACTCAGGACTAGCGGGAGGGGCAGATACGCAGTATTTT
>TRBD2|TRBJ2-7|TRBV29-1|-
CSVEASGSFYEQYF
TGCAGCGTTGAAGCTAGCGGGAGTTTCTACGAGCAGTACTTC
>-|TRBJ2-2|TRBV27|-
CASSLVAGELFF
TGTGCCAGCAGTTTAGTCGCCGGGGAGCTGTTTTTT
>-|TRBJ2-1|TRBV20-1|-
CSANSDRSLSYNEQFF
TGCAGTGCCAACTCCGACCGCAGCCTCTCCTACAATGAGCAGTTCTTC
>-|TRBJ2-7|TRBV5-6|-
CASSSGTPYEQYF
TGTGCCAGCAGCTCCGGGACACCCTACGAGCAGTACTTC
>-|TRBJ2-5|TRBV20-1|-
CSARATFEETQYF
TGCAGTGCTAGAGCTACATTTGAAGAGACCCAGTACTTC
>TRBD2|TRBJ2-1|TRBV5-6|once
CASSSREGPYNEQFF
TGTGCCAGCAGCTCGCGGGAGGGACCCTACAATGAGCAGTTCTTC
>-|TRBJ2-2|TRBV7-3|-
CASGTSINTGELFF
TGTGCCAGCGGAACTAGCATCAACACCGGGGAGCTGTTTTTT
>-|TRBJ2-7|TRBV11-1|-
CASSTGVAEYEQYF
TGTGCCAGCAGCACAGGGGTAGCGGAATACGAGCAGTACTTC
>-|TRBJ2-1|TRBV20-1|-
CSAAEDEQFF
TGCAGTGCGGCCGAGGATGAGCAGTTCTTC
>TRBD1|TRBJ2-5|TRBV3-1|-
CASSQGVWDRSGETQYF
TGTGCCAGCAGCCAAGGGGTGTGGGACAGATCCGGGGAGACCCAGTACTTC
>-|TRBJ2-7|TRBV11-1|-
CASNLIPSNSYEQYF
TGTGCCAGCAACCTCATCCCTTCCAACTCCTACGAGCAGTACTTC
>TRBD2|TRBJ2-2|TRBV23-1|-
CASSPGLAGVGELFF
TGCGCCAGCAGTCCCGGACTAGCGGGAGTCGGGGAGCTGTTTTTT
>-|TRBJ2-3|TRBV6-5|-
CASSYFTDTQYF
TGTGCCAGCAGTTACTTCACAGATACGCAGTATTTT
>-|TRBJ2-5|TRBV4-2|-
CASSQGLGGETQYF
TGTGCCAGCAGCCAAGGGTTGGGGGGAGAGACCCAGTACTTC
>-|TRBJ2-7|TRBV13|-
CASSLGADLLEQYF
TGTGCCAGCAGCTTGGGGGCAGACCTACTCGAGCAGTACTTC
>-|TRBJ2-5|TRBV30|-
CAWSRVDSSQETQYF
TGTGCCTGGAGTCGCGTCGACAGCTCACAAGAGACCCAGTACTTC
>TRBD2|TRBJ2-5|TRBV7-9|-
CASSLERERETQYF
TGTGCCAGCAGCTTGGAGCGGGAGCGGGAGACCCAGTACTTC
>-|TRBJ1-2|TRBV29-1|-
CSVGLGPEDNYGYTF
TGCAGCGTTGGTTTGGGCCCAGAGGATAACTATGGCTACACCTTC
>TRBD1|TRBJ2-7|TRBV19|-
CASSPIQGVEQYF
TGTGCCAGTAGTCCTATACAGGGGGTTGAGCAGTACTTC
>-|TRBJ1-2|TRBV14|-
CASSQVQGDYGYTF
TGTGCCAGCAGCCAAGTACAGGGCGACTATGGCTACACCTTC
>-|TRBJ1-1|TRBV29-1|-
CSVDSYKTEAFF
TGCAGCGTTGATTCCTATAAGACTGAAGCTTTCTTT
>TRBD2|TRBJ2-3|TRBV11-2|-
CASSSSGGSTDTQYF
TGTGCCAGCAGCTCTAGCGGGGGTAGCACAGATACGCAGTATTTT
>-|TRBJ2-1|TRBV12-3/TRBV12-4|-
CASRAPGSSYNEQFF
TGTGCCAGCAGGGCCCCAGGGAGCTCCTACAATGAGCAGTTCTTC
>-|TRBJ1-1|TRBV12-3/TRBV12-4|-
CASSLGRTNTEAFF
TGTGCCAGCAGTTTGGGCAGGACGAACACTGAAGCTTTCTTT
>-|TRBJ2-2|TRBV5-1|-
CASSPTDTGELFF
TGCGCCAGCAGCCCCACAGACACCGGGGAGCTGTTTTTT
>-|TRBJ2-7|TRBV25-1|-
CASRLTGISYEQYF
TGTGCCAGCAGGTTGACAGGTATCTCCTACGAGCAGTACTTC
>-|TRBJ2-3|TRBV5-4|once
CASSLEGQDTDTQYF
TGTGCCAGCAGCTTGGAGGGGCAAGACACAGATACGCAGTATTTT
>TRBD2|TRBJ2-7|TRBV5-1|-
CASSLVPLAEYEQYF
TGCGCCAGCAGCTTGGTCCCGCTAGCGGAGTACGAGCAGTACTTC
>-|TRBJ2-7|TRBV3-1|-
CASSQQTYEQYF
TGTGCCAGCAGCCAACAAACCTACGAGCAGTACTTC
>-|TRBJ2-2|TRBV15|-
CATWSGAGELFF
TGTGCCACCTGGTCTGGGGCCGGGGAGCTGTTTTTT
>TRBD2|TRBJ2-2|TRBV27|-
CASTLLAGADTGELFF
TGTGCCAGCACCCTCCTAGCGGGAGCCGACACCGGGGAGCTGTTTTTT
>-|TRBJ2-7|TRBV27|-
CASSLLRQNTYEQYF
TGTGCCAGCAGTCTCTTGCGACAGAACACCTACGAGCAGTACTTC
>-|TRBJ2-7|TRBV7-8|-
CASSPGSQYQPYEQYF
TGTGCCAGCAGCCCAGGCTCCCAATACCAGCCCTACGAGCAGTACTTC
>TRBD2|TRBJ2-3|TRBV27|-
CASSFAGEGPDTQYF
TGTGCCAGCAGTTTTGCGGGAGAAGGCCCAGATACGCAGTATTTT
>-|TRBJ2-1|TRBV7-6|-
CASTPETSGNEQFF
TGTGCCAGCACCCCGGAGACTAGTGGGAATGAGCAGTTCTTC
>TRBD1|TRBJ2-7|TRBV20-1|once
CSAKGQASYEQYF
TGCAGTGCCAAAGGACAGGCCTCCTACGAGCAGTACTTC
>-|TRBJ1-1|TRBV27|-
CASSLTPNTEAFF
TGTGCCAGCAGTTTAACCCCCAACACTGAAGCTTTCTTT
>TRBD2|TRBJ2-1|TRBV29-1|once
CSVEGLAGVKGYNEQFF
TGCAGCGTTGAAGGACTAGCGGGAGTCAAGGGCTACAATGAGCAGTTCTTC
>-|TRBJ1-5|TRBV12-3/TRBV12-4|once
CASSPAGGVQPQHF
TGTGCCAGCAGCCCTGCGGGGGGCGTTCAGCCCCAGCATTTT
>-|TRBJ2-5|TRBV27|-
CASSPHRDQETQYF
TGTGCCAGCAGCCCCCACCGGGACCAAGAGACCCAGTACTTC
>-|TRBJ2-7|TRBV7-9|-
CASSLGHSGEQYF
TGTGCCAGCAGCTTAGGTCACTCTGGGGAGCAGTACTTC
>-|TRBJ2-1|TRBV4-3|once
CASSHVGNEQFF
TGCGCCAGCAGCCACGTTGGCAATGAGCAGTTCTTC
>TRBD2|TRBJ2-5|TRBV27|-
CASSPIGAGDETQYF
TGTGCCAGCAGTCCGATAGGAGCGGGAGATGAGACCCAGTACTTC
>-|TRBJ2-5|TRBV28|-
CASSSSRTQYF
TGTGCCAGCAGTTCCTCAAGGACCCAGTACTTC